The TCR beta chain under discussion was sequenced for a study of neurological immune-mediated disorders. Ten or more counts support this clonotype. Time point given: longitudinal time-point 3. TCRdb reprocessed the 5' RACE reads via MiXCR and lists one record per CDR3 protein. The sample lists roughly 100,000 distinct CDR3 sequences, 10% to 14% occurring once. This CDR3 comprises 15 residues. Trimming removed 5 bases from V and 2 bases from J; junction bases left unmatched: 9. The receptor was isolated from a female donor with HTLV-1-associated myelopathy (HAM/TSP). The specimen was PBMCs. This rearrangement joins TRBV12-3 or TRBV12-4 to TRBJ2-7; 7 bases are a match to TRBD1. CDR3 in DNA: TGTGCCAGCAGTCTCCGTACGACAGGGACCTACGAGCAGTACTTC. Translating it yields CASSLRTTGTYEQYF.